Here is one TCR beta chain with its context. As yet, its antigen is unknown. In TCRdb, the reads were re-called with MiXCR into one record per CDR3 protein. The sample contains about 700,000 distinct CDR3 sequences, around a third of which appear only once. These data come from a study of T cell repertoires in cytomegalovirus infection. Germline V gene sequence: CDR1 SGHTS, CDR2 YDEGEE. The CDR3 runs 12 residues. Trimming removed 3 bases at V and 10 bases at J, with 13 bases between. Sample: cultured PBMCs, taken from culture after CMV antigen stimulation. The receptor comes from a human donor in good health (CMV status not recorded). Some clones in this sample may be carry-over from other donors' samples. The rearrangement uses TRBV5-8 and TRBJ1-1, with D perhaps TRBD1 (5 bases). CDR3 sequence reads: CASSWGAGGAFF. The CDR3 nucleotides read TGTGCCAGCAGCTGGGGCGCCGGGGGAGCTTTCTTT.